This entry lists 32 T cell receptor beta chains sequenced from one sample in a study of T cell responses to AZD1222 COVID-19 vaccine. Clones were sequenced by immunoSEQ multiplex PCR, and TCRdb holds only the in-frame ones, with some missing. The repertoire has approximately 150,000 clones, approximately 90% of them found once; the top ten carry roughly 1.5%. Material: peripheral blood, obtained 28 days after the second AZD1222 dose. The receptors originated from an adult who received the AZD1222 COVID-19 vaccine.

This chain joins TRBV27 and TRBJ2-2; 8 nucleotides align to TRBD2. Trimming removed 6 bases from V and 7 bases from J; junction bases left unmatched: 16. The CDR3 is made up of 17 amino acids. Germline V lookup: CDR1 MNHEY, CDR2 SMNVEV (reference sequence). DNA for the CDR3: TGTGCCAGCAGAACCCGCTTACCAGCGGGAGTTGTCGGGGAGCTGTTTTTT. Residues: CASRTRLPAGVVGELFF.

The V call is TRBV7-8, the J call TRBJ1-1; D gene unclear. This CDR3 is 14 amino acids long. The V end lost 5 bases, the J end lost 0 bases, and 10 bases lay between the germline ends. Germline lookup yields CDR1 SGHVS and CDR2 FQNEAQ. Here the CDR3 reads CASSPNSMNTEAFF. DNA of the CDR3: TGTGCCAGCAGCCCAAACAGCATGAACACTGAAGCTTTCTTT.

The chain is built from TRBV5-4 and TRBJ2-1, with D unclear. In germline, CDR1 is SGHNT, CDR2 YYREEE (reference sequence). Trimming removed 6 bases at V and 6 bases at J, with 13 bases between. The CDR3 length is 13 residues. CDR3 sequence: CASTPLSTNEQFF. For the CDR3, the DNA is TGTGCCAGCACCCCGCTTAGTACCAATGAGCAGTTCTTC.

The chain couples TRBV7-2 to TRBJ2-7; D not certain. This CDR3 spans 14 amino acids. Germline lookup yields CDR1 SGHTA and CDR2 FQGNSA. V lost 5 bases to trimming and J lost 0 bases, with 11 bases between them. CDR3 loop: CASSRYQSSYEQYF. In DNA form, the CDR3 reads TGTGCCAGCAGCCGCTACCAGAGCTCCTACGAGCAGTACTTC.

J is TRBJ2-7 and V is TRBV10-3; tentative D call: TRBD1 (6 bases). V gave up 6 bases and J gave up 0 bases, with 18 bases separating them. This CDR3 is built from 16 residues. Per germline, CDR1 ENHRY and CDR2 SYGVKD. The CDR3 sequence is CAIREPGATSSYEQYF. The CDR3 bases are TGTGCCATCAGGGAACCAGGGGCCACTAGCTCCTACGAGCAGTACTTC.

The CDR3 spells CASSLGSTEAFF. CDR3 DNA sequence: TGTGCCAGCAGCTTAGGGAGCACTGAAGCTTTCTTT. The rearrangement uses TRBV7-6 and TRBJ1-1; D uncertain. The germline V gene has CDR1 SGHVS and CDR2 FNYEAQ. The CDR3 totals 12 residues. Trimming left V 1 base short and J 4 bases short, with 4 bases between. The variable domain in full, completed from reference TRBV7-6 and TRBJ1-1, reads GAGVSQSPRYKVTKRGQDVALRCDPISGHVSLYWYRQALGQGPEFLTYFNYEAQQDKSGLPNDRFSAERPEGSISTLTIQRTEQRDSAMYRCASSLGSTEAFFGQGTRLTVV.

Only one count was recorded for this clone. V is TRBV12-5 and J is TRBJ1-1; TRBD1 matches 7 bases. In germline, CDR1 is LGHNT, CDR2 FRNRAP. The length of the CDR3 is 15 residues. J lost 1 base, V lost 1 base, and 3 bases had no gene match. CDR3 bases: TGTGCTAGTGGTTTGGACAGGGGAGGGAACACTGAAGCTTTCTTT. The encoded protein is CASGLDRGGNTEAFF.

The V call is TRBV11-3, the J call TRBJ2-1; D could derive from TRBD1 or TRBD2 (5 bases each). This CDR3 spans 14 amino acids. V shed 3 bases and J shed 1 base, with 7 bases lying between them. Germline V gene sequence: CDR1 SGHNT, CDR2 YENEEA. CDR3 in amino acids: CASSFEGSYNEQFF. For the CDR3, the DNA is TGTGCCAGCAGCTTCGAGGGGTCCTACAATGAGCAGTTCTTC.

The V call is TRBV7-9, the J call TRBJ1-3; D possibly corresponds to TRBD1 (5 bases). V gave up 3 bases and J gave up 2 bases, with 17 bases separating them. CDR3 length: 17 amino acids. Germline V gene sequence: CDR1 SEHNR, CDR2 FQNEAQ (reference sequence). This chain's CDR3 is CASSFDRAISAGNTIYF. Here the CDR3 DNA reads TGTGCCAGCAGCTTCGACAGAGCAATTTCTGCTGGAAACACCATATATTTT.

The J gene is TRBJ2-5, the V gene TRBV11-2; 8 bases map to TRBD2. Germline CDR1 reads SGHAT; CDR2 reads FQNNGV. CDR3 length: 18 amino acids. Trimming removed 3 bases from V and 2 bases from J; junction bases left unmatched: 14. CDR3 nucleotide sequence: TGTGCCAGCAGCTTGGGGGGTTTAGGGACTAGGACTCAAGAGACCCAGTACTTC. As protein: CASSLGGLGTRTQETQYF.

This clone was recorded only once. The chain links TRBV10-3 to TRBJ1-5; D is uncertain. V dropped 10 bases and J dropped 6 bases, with 22 bases sitting between them. The CDR3 spans 15 residues. The germline CDR1 and CDR2 sequences are ENHRY and SYGVKD. As DNA, the CDR3 is TGTGCCACCTCCCAAGCTGTCGGTGGTAGTCAGCCCCAGCATTTT. Residues: CATSQAVGGSQPQHF.

The chain combines TRBV21-1 with TRBJ1-1. TRBV21-1 is classified as a pseudogene. CDR3 size: 14 residues. The CDR3 here is CASSKIEGPTEAFF. The DNA for the CDR3 is TGTGCCAGCAGCAAAATCGAGGGGCCCACTGAAGCTTTCTTT.

This rearrangement joins TRBV19 to TRBJ2-3, with 12 nucleotides matching TRBD2. Germline CDR1 reads LNHDA; CDR2 reads SQIVND (reference sequence). This CDR3 region has 21 residues. J lost 4 bases, V lost 0 bases, and 17 bases had no gene match. As DNA, the CDR3 is TGTGCCAGTAGTATAGACTTCTGGGCTAGCGGGAGGGTCCACGGCCCAGATACGCAGTATTTT. Protein: CASSIDFWASGRVHGPDTQYF. The full variable domain, its missing parts supplied by reference TRBV19 and TRBJ2-3, is DGGITQSPKYLFRKEGQNVTLSCEQNLNHDAMYWYRQDPGQGLRLIYYSQIVNDFQKGDIAEGYSVSREKKESFPLTVTSAQKNPTAFYLCASSIDFWASGRVHGPDTQYFGPGTRLTVL.

The V call is TRBV27, the J call TRBJ2-3; 9 nucleotides align to TRBD2. J gave up 2 bases and V 5 bases, and 5 bases lay outside the gene matches. Germline lookup yields CDR1 MNHEY and CDR2 SMNVEV (reference sequence). This CDR3 spans 15 amino acids. CDR3 in DNA: TGTGCCAGCAGTCCGCGACTAGCGGTCACAGATACGCAGTATTTT. Protein product: CASSPRLAVTDTQYF.

The J gene is TRBJ2-1, the V gene TRBV24-1; 9 nucleotides line up with TRBD2. The CDR3 extends over 14 amino acids. Trimming took 4 bases from V and 4 from J; bases not matched to a gene: 1. Germline V gene data show CDR1 as KGHDR and CDR2 as SFDVKD. For the CDR3, the DNA is TGTGCCACCAGTGACGCGGGAGGGTACAATGAGCAGTTCTTC. Its protein product is CATSDAGGYNEQFF.

Comment on this clone: This specimen includes other DNA sequences encoding the same CDR3. The chain joins TRBV28 to TRBJ1-2, with a weak D call TRBD1 (5 bases). Per germline, CDR1 MDHEN and CDR2 SYDVKM. This CDR3 has 11 residues. V was clipped by 5 bases and J by 5 bases, with 6 bases between them. In DNA, the CDR3 is TGTGCCAGCAGTGGGGGATATGGCTACACCTTC. Protein product: CASSGGYGYTF.

The CDR3 reads CSVEWLAGGGQYF. The DNA of the CDR3 is TGCAGCGTTGAATGGCTAGCGGGAGGGGGCCAGTACTTC. The chain joins TRBV29-1 to TRBJ2-4; 12 positions agree with TRBD2. With V trimmed by 2 bases and J by 13 bases, 6 bases remained unmatched. This CDR3 region has 13 residues. Germline CDR1 is SQVTM and CDR2 is ANQGSEA.

This chain links TRBV7-9 with TRBJ1-6, with TRBD1 as a possible D gene (5 bases). Germline loops: CDR1 SEHNR, CDR2 FQNEAQ (reference sequence). The V gene lost 5 bases and the J gene lost 9 bases, with 8 bases spanning the gap. This CDR3 is built from 12 residues. CDR3 in amino acids: CASSRGGSPLHF. CDR3 bases: TGTGCCAGCAGCAGGGGCGGTTCACCCCTCCACTTT. The entire variable domain, with the rest obtained from reference TRBV7-9 and TRBJ1-6, is as follows: DTGVSQNPRHKITKRGQNVTFRCDPISEHNRLYWYRQTLGQGPEFLTYFQNEAQLEKSRLLSDRFSAERPKGSFSTLEIQRTEQGDSAMYLCASSRGGSPLHFGNGTRLTVT.

The chain has TRBV28 and TRBJ1-4, with a tentative D call TRBD1 (5 bases). Germline V CDR1 and CDR2: MDHEN, SYDVKM. Trimming stripped 4 bases from V and 11 bases from J, with 14 bases between. CDR3 length: 13 amino acids. CDR3 in amino acids: CASSSTGRGKLFF. CDR3 coding DNA: TGTGCCAGCAGTTCCACAGGTCGGGGGAAACTGTTTTTT.

The rearrangement joins TRBV27 to TRBJ1-1; D uncertain. V was pared by 4 bases and J by 0 bases, with 6 bases between. Germline CDR1 reads MNHEY; CDR2 reads SMNVEV (reference sequence). The CDR3 runs to 13 residues. This chain's CDR3 is CASSSGVNTEAFF. The CDR3 DNA reads as TGTGCCAGCAGTTCTGGGGTGAACACTGAAGCTTTCTTT.

This rearrangement joins TRBV14 to TRBJ1-4; unclear D gene. Looked up from germline, CDR1 is SGHDN and CDR2 is FVKESK. V was cut by 1 base and J by 8 bases, with 8 bases left in between. The CDR3 has 13 amino acids. The DNA for the CDR3 is TGTGCCAGCAGCCAAGGGCTTAGCGAAAAACTGTTTTTT. Translating it yields CASSQGLSEKLFF.

The gene calls are TRBV27 and TRBJ1-6; 7 bases map to TRBD1. Trimming cost V 4 bases and J 1 base; bases outside gene matches: 1. CDR1 and CDR2 (germline): MNHEY, SMNVEV (reference sequence). This CDR3 spans 15 amino acids. The CDR3 sequence: CASSSQGSYNSPLHF. CDR3 sequence (DNA): TGTGCCAGCAGTTCACAGGGGTCCTATAATTCACCCCTCCACTTT.

J is TRBJ2-7 and V is TRBV6-2 or TRBV6-3; 8 nucleotides agree with TRBD1. This CDR3 contains 17 residues. V shed 2 bases and J 1 base; nucleotides not matched to a gene: 10. CDR1 and CDR2 from the germline V gene are MNHEY and SVGEGT. The CDR3 DNA reads TGTGCCAGCAGTTACCCCTCCGGACAGGGCCGGTCCTACGAGCAGTACTTC. Its protein product is CASSYPSGQGRSYEQYF.

The chain employs TRBV6-2 or TRBV6-3 and TRBJ2-1; 13 bases fit TRBD2. This CDR3 region has 16 residues. Per germline, CDR1 MNHEY and CDR2 SVGEGT. Losses at the gene ends were 6 bases for V and 3 bases for J; bases not matched to a gene: 5. The CDR3 DNA sequence: TGTGCCAGCAGCGACGGGACTAGCGGGGACTACAATGAGCAGTTCTTC. This translates into CASSDGTSGDYNEQFF.

The chain combines TRBV7-9 with TRBJ1-1, with a weak D call TRBD1 (6 bases). Germline V gives CDR1 SEHNR, CDR2 FQNEAQ (reference sequence). The CDR3 sequence is 12 residues long. V was clipped by 4 bases and J by 8 bases, with 11 bases between them. CDR3 in amino acids: CASSSRGSEAFF. CDR3 coding DNA: TGTGCCAGCAGCTCCAGGGGTTCCGAAGCTTTCTTT.

This chain uses TRBV6-5 with TRBJ1-4; maybe TRBD1 (5 bases). The CDR3 totals 15 residues. With 6 bases removed from V and 2 bases from J, the gap between germline ends came to 13 bases. CDR1 MNHEY and CDR2 SVGAGI come from the germline V gene. CDR3 DNA: TGTGCCAGCAGAGTTGGGGGACGGACTAATGAAAAACTGTTTTTT. Protein: CASRVGGRTNEKLFF.

The DNA of the CDR3 is TGTGCCAGCTCACCCCAACAGGCCCCTGGAAACACCATATATTTT. It translates to CASSPQQAPGNTIYF. V usage is TRBV18 and J usage is TRBJ1-3, with D perhaps matching TRBD1 (5 bases). This CDR3 is 15 amino acids long. CDR1 and CDR2 (germline): KGHSH, LQKENI. The ends were cut back, 3 bases at V and 2 bases at J, with 11 bases in the middle.

This clone was observed a few times. J is TRBJ2-5 and V is TRBV3-1 (or the pseudogene TRBV3-2), with a weak D call TRBD2 (6 bases). This CDR3 is 18 amino acids long. Germline V gene sequence: CDR1 LGHDT, CDR2 YNNKEL (reference sequence). The V and J ends lost 3 bases and 2 bases respectively, with 22 bases between them. CDR3 region: CASSQTTRTASLQETQYF. CDR3 nucleotides: TGTGCCAGCAGCCAGACGACTAGAACTGCTAGTTTGCAAGAGACCCAGTACTTC.

The genes are TRBV9 and TRBJ2-1; D perhaps matches TRBD2 (5 bases). Germline CDR1 SGDLS, CDR2 YYNGEE. V dropped 7 bases and J dropped 0 bases, with 17 bases sitting between them. The CDR3 consists of 16 residues. CDR3 sequence (DNA): TGTGCCAGCGGCTCCCGGCTAGGGAGCTCCTACAATGAGCAGTTCTTC. This sequence encodes CASGSRLGSSYNEQFF.

J is TRBJ1-1 and V is TRBV19; no reliable D call. This CDR3 contains 15 residues. Trimming took 0 bases from V and 5 from J, leaving 13 bases between them. Germline CDR1 is LNHDA and CDR2 is SQIVND (reference sequence). DNA for the CDR3: TGTGCCAGTAGTATAGATAGGTCGGCAGGTACTGAAGCTTTCTTT. This codes for CASSIDRSAGTEAFF.

The rearrangement joins TRBV6-5 to TRBJ1-4; D possibly corresponds to TRBD1 (5 bases). The germline V gene encodes CDR1 MNHEY and CDR2 SVGAGI. Trimming pared 2 bases from V and 7 bases from J, leaving 17 bases between. CDR3 length: 16 amino acids. The CDR3 protein is CASSYRGGTSGEKLFF. The CDR3 DNA reads TGTGCCAGCAGTTACAGGGGCGGGACGTCGGGTGAAAAACTGTTTTTT.

This chain links TRBV29-1 with TRBJ1-2, with 8 bases identical to TRBD1. Germline CDR1 SQVTM, CDR2 ANQGSEA. The J segment lost 8 bases and the V segment lost 7 bases, leaving 15 bases of the junction unmatched. The CDR3 extends over 14 amino acids. CDR3 region: CSAARQGAAGGYTF. The CDR3 DNA reads as TGCAGCGCCGCCCGGCAGGGGGCGGCAGGCGGCTACACCTTC.